Following are 23 T cell receptor beta chains from one sample sequenced in a study of OX40 agonist ivuxolimab in advanced cancers. Assay used: immunoSEQ multiplex PCR; TCRdb lists only in-frame clones, some missing. The sample lists 48,000 or so clones, roughly 83% occurring once. The sample consisted of CD4+ or CD8+ T cells sorted from blood, taken in a trial of the OX40 agonist ivuxolimab. These TCRs come from an adult with an advanced solid tumor such as melanoma, head and neck, liver or kidney cancer.

The J gene is TRBJ2-7, the V gene TRBV7-2, with D perhaps given as TRBD1 or TRBD2 (5 bases each). Germline values: CDR1 SGHTA, CDR2 FQGNSA. The V gene lost 1 base and the J gene lost 2 bases, with 6 bases spanning the gap. The CDR3 is 13 residues long. CDR3 in amino acids: CASSLGGTYEQYF. CDR3 sequence (DNA): TGTGCCAGCAGCTTAGGGGGGACCTACGAGCAGTACTTC.

The chain combines TRBV29-1 with TRBJ2-2; D gene unclear. The CDR3 covers 14 residues. Per the germline V gene, CDR1 is SQVTM and CDR2 is ANQGSEA. The V end lost 1 base, the J end lost 7 bases, and 13 bases lay between the germline ends. CDR3 sequence (DNA): TGCAGCGTTGAAGTATCATTCGGGCGCGGGGAGCTGTTTTTT. Translation gives CSVEVSFGRGELFF.

V usage is TRBV18 and J usage is TRBJ2-5, with a weak D call TRBD1 (6 bases). The DNA end favors TRBJ2-7, so the J call may be wrong. Germline CDR1 is KGHSH and CDR2 is LQKENI. This CDR3 has 13 residues. The CDR3 DNA sequence: TGTGCCAGCTCATCCGGACAGCCCTACGAGCAGTACTTC. It yields the protein CASSSGQPYEQYF.

The rearrangement uses TRBV27 and TRBJ1-1, with 8 positions matching TRBD1. The CDR3 consists of 12 residues. Germline-derived CDR1 and CDR2 are MNHEY and SMNVEV (reference sequence). Trimming took 6 bases from V and 5 from J; bases not matched to a gene: 2. For the CDR3, the DNA is TGTGCCAGCAGCTACAGGGGGACTGAAGCTTTCTTT. It specifies CASSYRGTEAFF.

The V call is TRBV7-8, the J call TRBJ1-1, with a weak D call TRBD1 (5 bases). Germline V lookup: CDR1 SGHVS, CDR2 FQNEAQ. V was pared by 5 bases and J by 1 base, with 11 bases between. CDR3 size: 14 residues. The CDR3 spells CASSPGRANTEAFF. The CDR3 coding sequence is TGTGCCAGCAGCCCGGGCAGGGCGAACACTGAAGCTTTCTTT.

The chain links TRBV18 to TRBJ2-7; TRBD1 is a possible D gene (5 bases). CDR1 KGHSH and CDR2 LQKENI come from the germline V gene. V shed 3 bases and J shed 0 bases, with 9 bases lying between them. The CDR3 totals 14 residues. The DNA of the CDR3 is TGTGCCAGCTCACCCAGGGAATTCTCCTACGAGCAGTACTTC. The encoded protein is CASSPREFSYEQYF.

This chain links TRBV6-5 with TRBJ2-3; 9 bases match TRBD2. Unmatched junction bases numbered 5, after V lost 2 bases and J lost 5 bases. Germline V lookup: CDR1 MNHEY, CDR2 SVGAGI. The CDR3 runs to 15 residues. In DNA, the CDR3 is TGTGCCAGCAGTTACCGTAGCGGGGGAGGAGATACGCAGTATTTT. It yields the protein CASSYRSGGGDTQYF.

The chain joins TRBV9 to TRBJ1-1; 7 nucleotides match TRBD1. The CDR3 has 14 amino acids. Germline assignment: CDR1 SGDLS and CDR2 YYNGEE. Trimming removed 0 bases from V and 1 base from J; junction bases left unmatched: 0. CDR3: CASSVGQGNTEAFF. The DNA for the CDR3 is TGTGCCAGCAGCGTAGGACAGGGGAACACTGAAGCTTTCTTT.

The rearrangement uses TRBV11-2 and TRBJ1-1, with no clear D. The germline V gene has CDR1 SGHAT and CDR2 FQNNGV. Trimming took 4 bases from V and 0 from J, leaving 9 bases between them. CDR3 length: 14 amino acids. CDR3 sequence (DNA): TGTGCCAGCAGCTATGACAACCTGAACACTGAAGCTTTCTTT. Its translation is CASSYDNLNTEAFF.

This chain joins TRBV6-5 and TRBJ2-5; D tentatively reads TRBD1 or TRBD2 (5 bases each). CDR1 is MNHEY, CDR2 SVGAGI, per germline. V lost 0 bases and J 7 bases, leaving 12 bases between the germline ends. CDR3 length equals 14 residues. The CDR3: CASSYSRGDGTQYF. The CDR3 DNA reads TGTGCCAGCAGTTACTCGAGGGGTGATGGGACCCAGTACTTC.

The chain employs TRBV11-2 and TRBJ2-7; 10 positions agree with TRBD2. The CDR3 is 14 amino acids. V lost 2 bases, J lost 3 bases, and 1 base stayed unmatched. The germline V gene encodes CDR1 SGHAT and CDR2 FQNNGV. CDR3 DNA: TGTGCCAGCAGCTTACTAGCGGGAGTCTACGAGCAGTACTTC. Amino acids: CASSLLAGVYEQYF.

V and J are TRBV5-4 and TRBJ2-2; the D is unclear. Germline V gene sequence: CDR1 SGHNT, CDR2 YYREEE (reference sequence). CDR3 length equals 13 residues. The V and J ends lost 6 bases and 5 bases respectively, with 11 bases between them. CDR3 bases: TGTGCCAGCAACTCAAAACAGACCGGGGAGCTGTTTTTT. Protein: CASNSKQTGELFF.

V gene TRBV7-5 combines with J gene TRBJ1-1; the table assigns TRBD1, which was not confirmed against the DNA. TRBV7-5 is classified as a pseudogene. This CDR3 is 17 amino acids long. CDR3 region: CARSPVPGQGLGTEAFF. CDR3 coding DNA: TGTGCCAGAAGCCCCGTCCCGGGACAGGGTTTGGGCACTGAAGCTTTCTTT.

This clone appeared a few times. The chain uses TRBV15 and TRBJ2-3; either TRBD1 or TRBD2 may supply D (5 bases each). V was cut by 0 bases and J by 0 bases, with 7 bases left in between. The germline V gene has CDR1 LNHNV and CDR2 YYDKDF (reference sequence). CDR3 size: 15 residues. CDR3 protein: CATSRDRDSTDTQYF. The CDR3 nucleotides are TGTGCCACCAGCAGAGACCGGGACAGCACAGATACGCAGTATTTT.

The CDR3 coding sequence is TGTGCCAGCAGCTTAACCTTCAGTGGGGCTGTTGTTAACTATGGCTACACCTTC. Encoded protein: CASSLTFSGAVVNYGYTF. The rearrangement links TRBV7-3 to TRBJ1-2; D possibly corresponds to TRBD1 (5 bases). Trimming stripped 0 bases from V and 1 base from J, with 18 bases between. The CDR3 consists of 18 residues. Germline values: CDR1 SGHTA, CDR2 FQGTGA.

This chain joins TRBV7-2 and TRBJ2-4; 9 bases map to TRBD1. V dropped 5 bases and J dropped 6; count of bases not matched to a gene: 8. Germline V gene data show CDR1 as SGHTA and CDR2 as FQGNSA. The CDR3 runs to 15 residues. CDR3 amino acids: CASSLQGTGRNIQYF. CDR3 sequence (DNA): TGTGCCAGCAGCCTCCAAGGGACAGGGAGAAACATTCAGTACTTC.

This sequence joins TRBV7-9 and TRBJ2-5, with D possibly being TRBD1 (6 bases). CDR3 length equals 15 residues. Trimming pared 2 bases from V and 5 bases from J, leaving 15 bases between. Germline V CDR1 and CDR2: SEHNR, FQNEAQ (reference sequence). In DNA, the CDR3 is TGTGCCAGCAGCTTAAGCGGAGGACAGCGGGAGACCCAGTACTTC. Encoded protein: CASSLSGGQRETQYF.

The chain uses TRBV28 and TRBJ1-1, with 11 bases lining up with TRBD1. This CDR3 spans 16 amino acids. V lost 4 bases and J lost 4; bases outside the gene matches: 8. CDR1 and CDR2 from the germline V gene are MDHEN and SYDVKM. The CDR3 coding sequence is TGTGCCAGCAGTTCTATAGGGGGGACAGGGGGCACTGAAGCTTTCTTT. Encoded protein: CASSSIGGTGGTEAFF.

Comments on this clone: Other DNA sequences in the same sample also yield this CDR3. J is TRBJ1-2 and V is TRBV7-2; D is possibly TRBD1 (6 bases). The CDR3 is 13 residues long. Between the trimmed V and J ends, which lost 9 bases and 8 bases, there was a span of 19 bases. The germline V gene encodes CDR1 SGHTA and CDR2 FQGNSA. The CDR3 sequence: CASSLSQGIGYTF. The DNA for the CDR3 is TGTGCCAGTAGCCTATCGCAGGGGATCGGCTACACCTTC.

This sequence joins TRBV6-1 and TRBJ1-3; D call uncertain. V lost 3 bases and J 5 bases, leaving 5 bases between the germline ends. The length of the CDR3 is 12 residues. Per germline, CDR1 MNHNS and CDR2 SASEGT. The CDR3 DNA follows: TGTGCCAGCAGTGAGGTCAGAAACACCATATATTTT. Encoded protein: CASSEVRNTIYF.

The gene calls are TRBV15 and TRBJ1-4, with a weak D call TRBD1 (6 bases). This CDR3 comprises 12 residues. Germline CDR1 is LNHNV and CDR2 is YYDKDF (reference sequence). CDR3 amino acids: CGAGQRNEKLFF. The CDR3, as DNA: TGTGGAGCAGGACAGCGTAATGAAAAACTGTTTTTT. The full variable domain, rest sourced from reference TRBV15 and TRBJ1-4, is DAMVIQNPRYQVTQFGKPVTLSCSQTLNHNVMYWYQQKSSQAPKLLFHYYDKDFNNEADTPDNFQSRRPNTSFCFLDIRSPGLGDTAMYLCGAGQRNEKLFFGSGTQLSVL.

The chain couples TRBV6-5 to TRBJ2-5, with TRBD1 as a possible D gene (6 bases). The end of the DNA fits TRBJ2-7 better, so the J call may be wrong. The CDR3 runs 14 residues. The germline gives CDR1 MNHEY, CDR2 SVGAGI. This chain's CDR3 is CASSPTGGSYEQYF. CDR3 nucleotides: TGTGCCAGCAGTCCGACAGGCGGATCCTACGAGCAGTACTTC.

The genes are TRBV7-9 and TRBJ1-6, with a weak D call TRBD1 (6 bases). The germline CDR1 and CDR2 sequences are SEHNR and FQNEAQ (reference sequence). The length of the CDR3 is 14 residues. The V end lost 0 bases, the J end lost 8 bases, and 8 bases lay between the germline ends. The CDR3 bases are TGTGCCAGCAGCTTAGCTGGGGGCGATTCACCCCTCCACTTT. Protein product: CASSLAGGDSPLHF.